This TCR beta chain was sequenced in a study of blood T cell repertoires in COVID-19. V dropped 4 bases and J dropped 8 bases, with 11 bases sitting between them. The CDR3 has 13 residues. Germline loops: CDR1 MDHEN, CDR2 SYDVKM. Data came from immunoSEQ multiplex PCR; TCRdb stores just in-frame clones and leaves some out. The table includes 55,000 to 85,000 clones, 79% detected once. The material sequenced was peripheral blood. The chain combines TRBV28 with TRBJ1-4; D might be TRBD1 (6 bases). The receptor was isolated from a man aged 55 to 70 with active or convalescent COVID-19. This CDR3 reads CASSYPGGEKLFF. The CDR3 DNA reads TGTGCCAGCAGTTACCCGGGGGGCGAAAAACTGTTTTTT. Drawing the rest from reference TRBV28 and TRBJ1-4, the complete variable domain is DVKVTQSSRYLVKRTGEKVFLECVQDMDHENMFWYRQDPGLGLRLIYFSYDVKMKEKGDIPEGYSVSREKKERFSLILESASTNQTSMYLCASSYPGGEKLFFGSGTQLSVL.